This T cell receptor beta chain is drawn from a study of control samples from healthy donors and cancer patients. A single count supports this clone. Profiled with immunoSEQ multiplex PCR; TCRdb holds only in-frame clones, not every one. Found here are more than 95,000 clones, roughly 90% of them singletons; the top ten hold around 1.8%. The receptor was isolated from a man younger than 35 in good health. The sample consisted of blood.

In nucleotides, the CDR3 is TGTGCCAGCAGCTCCCTGGGACAGGGAATACGTGAGGGCTACACCTTC. It is translated as CASSSLGQGIREGYTF. The chain joins TRBV7-9 to TRBJ1-2; TRBD1 agrees at 9 bases. Unmatched junction bases numbered 14, after V lost 4 bases and J lost 8 bases. Germline loops: CDR1 SEHNR, CDR2 FQNEAQ (reference sequence). CDR3 size: 16 residues.